Listed here is a single T cell receptor beta chain. Its target is unknown. Using immunoSEQ multiplex PCR, the repertoire was profiled, and TCRdb retains in-frame clones only, with some absent. The sample contains 3,000 to 3,500 clones, around 80% of which appear only once. This record belongs to a study of OX40 agonist ivuxolimab in advanced cancers. Study background: Patients assigned to dose escalation were diagnosed with hepatocellular carcinoma, melanoma, renal cell or head and neck cancer. Whole-study results and caveats: The study found among the lowest clonal expansion in partial responders at 0.1-3.0 mg/kg.

V shed 3 bases and J shed 1 base, with 6 bases lying between them. This CDR3 is built from 12 residues. Germline CDR1 GTSNPN, CDR2 SVGIG (reference sequence). The sequence came from an adult with an advanced solid tumor such as melanoma, head and neck, liver or kidney cancer. V is TRBV30 and J is TRBJ1-1, with D maybe TRBD1 (6 bases). The source material was CD4+ or CD8+ T cells sorted from blood, sampled in a trial of the OX40 agonist ivuxolimab. The CDR3 protein is CAWRGGNTEAFF. Here the CDR3 DNA reads TGTGCCTGGAGAGGGGGGAACACTGAAGCTTTCTTT.